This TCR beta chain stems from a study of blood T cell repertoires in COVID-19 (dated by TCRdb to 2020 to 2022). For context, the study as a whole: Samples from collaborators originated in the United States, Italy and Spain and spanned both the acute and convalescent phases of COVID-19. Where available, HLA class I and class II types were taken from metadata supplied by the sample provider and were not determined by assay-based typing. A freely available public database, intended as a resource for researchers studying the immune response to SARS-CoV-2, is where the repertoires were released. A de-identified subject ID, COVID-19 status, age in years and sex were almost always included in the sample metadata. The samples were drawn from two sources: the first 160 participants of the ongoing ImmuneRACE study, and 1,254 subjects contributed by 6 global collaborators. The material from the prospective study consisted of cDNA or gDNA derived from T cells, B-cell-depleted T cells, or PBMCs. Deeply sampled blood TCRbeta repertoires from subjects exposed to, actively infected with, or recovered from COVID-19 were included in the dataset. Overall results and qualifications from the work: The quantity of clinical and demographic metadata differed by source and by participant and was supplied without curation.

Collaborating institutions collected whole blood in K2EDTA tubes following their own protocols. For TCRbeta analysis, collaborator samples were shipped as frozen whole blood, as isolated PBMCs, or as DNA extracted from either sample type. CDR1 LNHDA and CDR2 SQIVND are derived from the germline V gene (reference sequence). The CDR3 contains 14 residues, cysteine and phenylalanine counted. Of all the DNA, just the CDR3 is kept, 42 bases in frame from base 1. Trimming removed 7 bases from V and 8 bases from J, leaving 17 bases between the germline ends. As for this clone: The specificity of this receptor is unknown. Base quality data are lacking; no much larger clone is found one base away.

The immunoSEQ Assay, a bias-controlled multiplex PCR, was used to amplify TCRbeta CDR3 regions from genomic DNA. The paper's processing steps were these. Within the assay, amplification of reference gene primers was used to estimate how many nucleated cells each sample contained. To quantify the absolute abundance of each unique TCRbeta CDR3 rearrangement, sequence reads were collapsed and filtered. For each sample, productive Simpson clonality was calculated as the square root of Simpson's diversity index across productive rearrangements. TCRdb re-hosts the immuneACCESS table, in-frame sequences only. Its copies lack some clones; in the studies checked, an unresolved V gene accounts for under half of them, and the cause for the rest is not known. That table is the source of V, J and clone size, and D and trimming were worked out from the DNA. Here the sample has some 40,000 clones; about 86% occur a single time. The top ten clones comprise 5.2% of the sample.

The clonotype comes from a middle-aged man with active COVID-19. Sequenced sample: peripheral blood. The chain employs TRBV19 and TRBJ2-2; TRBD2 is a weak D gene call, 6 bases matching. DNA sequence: TGTGCCAGTAAGGAGGGGACGCTCCGGGGGGAGCTGTTTTTT. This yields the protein CASKEGTLRGELFF.